This T cell receptor (beta chain) was documented in a study of blood T cell repertoires in COVID-19. Study in general: The United States, Italy and Spain supplied acute and convalescent COVID-19 samples. T cells, B-cell-depleted T cells, or PBMCs provided the cDNA or gDNA that served as material.

With 3 bases removed from V and 0 bases from J, the gap between germline ends came to 15 bases. Per the germline V gene, CDR1 is LNHDA and CDR2 is SQIVND (reference sequence). The CDR3 is 17 residues long. In the authors' workflow: Estimation of nucleated cell counts was performed using reference gene primer amplification. Some clones are missing from TCRdb's copy, which holds only in-frame ones; the method was immunoSEQ multiplex PCR. V, J and clone size derive from that table, while D and trimming were established from the DNA sequence. The data contain roughly 100,000 clones, about 77% of them singletons.

The specimen sequenced was peripheral blood. This chain joins TRBV19 and TRBJ1-3; D remains unclear. The sequence was collected from a woman of 80 years or more with acute or convalescent COVID-19. This CDR3 is CASSIGSSYSSGNTIYF. For the CDR3, the DNA is TGTGCCAGTAGTATCGGGAGCAGTTATAGCTCTGGAAACACCATATATTTT.